This entry lists 19 T cell receptor beta chains sequenced from one sample in a study of neurological immune-mediated disorders. TCRdb independently ran MiXCR on the 5' RACE reads; one entry per CDR3 protein. The table shows 80,000 to 95,000 distinct CDR3 sequences, with under 4.5% occurring only once. Input material: PBMCs. The receptors come from a woman in her fifties or sixties with multiple sclerosis.

This clonotype was found many times. The genes are TRBV20-1 and TRBJ1-6; the match to TRBD1 covers 7 bases. Germline V lookup: CDR1 DFQATT, CDR2 SNEGSKA (reference sequence). V trimming: 2 bases; J trimming: 6 bases; junction bases outside the gene matches: 4. This CDR3 spans 14 amino acids. The CDR3 spells CSARTGASNSPLHF. The CDR3 coding sequence is TGCAGTGCTAGAACAGGGGCGAGTAATTCACCCCTCCACTTT.

This clonotype was seen repeatedly, ten times or more. The V gene is TRBV20-1, the J gene TRBJ2-1, with a weak D call TRBD1 (5 bases). Germline CDR1 is DFQATT and CDR2 is SNEGSKA (reference sequence). Trimming cost V 2 bases and J 0 bases, with 17 bases left between them. The length of the CDR3 is 17 residues. The CDR3 loop is CSARPILGQSSYNEQFF. CDR3 bases: TGCAGTGCTAGACCCATCTTGGGGCAGAGCTCCTACAATGAGCAGTTCTTC.

This clonotype was seen a handful of times. The gene calls are TRBV7-6 and TRBJ1-2; maybe TRBD1 (5 bases). With 6 bases removed from V and 4 bases from J, the gap between germline ends came to 9 bases. This CDR3 comprises 12 residues. Germline loops: CDR1 SGHVS, CDR2 FNYEAQ. CDR3 in amino acids: CASSRQGYGYTF. CDR3 sequence (DNA): TGTGCCAGCAGTCGCCAGGGCTATGGCTACACCTTC.

This clonotype was recorded many times. The chain recombines TRBV20-1 with TRBJ2-3; 8 bases agree with TRBD2. The germline gives CDR1 DFQATT, CDR2 SNEGSKA (reference sequence). The CDR3 is 16 amino acids. After removal of 5 bases from V and 0 bases from J, the junction contained 10 bases not matched to a gene. This CDR3 is CSAPVRGGGSTDTQYF. Written as DNA, the CDR3 is TGCAGTGCTCCAGTCCGAGGCGGGGGGAGCACAGATACGCAGTATTTT.

This clonotype was counted at least ten times. V is TRBV3-1 and J is TRBJ2-7; TRBD2 aligns across 7 bases. V gave up 5 bases and J gave up 3 bases; unmatched junction bases: 10. The CDR3 is 15 amino acids. Germline V gives CDR1 LGHDT, CDR2 YNNKEL (reference sequence). This CDR3 is CASSSESGALYEQYF. In nucleotides, the CDR3 is TGTGCCAGCAGCTCTGAAAGCGGGGCTCTCTACGAGCAGTACTTC.

Ten or more counts support this clonotype. The CDR3 DNA follows: TGTGCCAGCAGCTTGGGTCTGTTGGGGAGAGGCTACACCTTC. As protein: CASSLGLLGRGYTF. The V gene is TRBV5-6, the J gene TRBJ1-2; no firm D call. This CDR3 contains 14 residues. The V gene's germline CDR1 is SGHDT and CDR2 YYEEEE. Trimming cost V 0 bases and J 8 bases, with 14 bases left between them.

This clonotype was detected ten times or more. CDR3 sequence reads: CASRYGTGINSPLHF. CDR3 nucleotide sequence: TGTGCCAGCAGATATGGGACAGGAATAAATTCACCCCTCCACTTT. This chain links TRBV11-2 with TRBJ1-6; 8 bases agree with TRBD1. The CDR3 is 15 residues long. Germline V gene sequence: CDR1 SGHAT, CDR2 FQNNGV. V lost 6 bases, J lost 7 bases, and 8 bases stayed unmatched.

Comment on this clonotype: A much bigger clone sits one base away, suggesting this may be a read error. This chain joins TRBV20-1 and TRBJ1-6, with D unclear. Trimming removed 3 bases from V and 6 bases from J, with 9 bases in between. There are 13 residues in the CDR3. Germline CDR1 is DFQATT and CDR2 is SNEGSKA (reference sequence). The CDR3 DNA reads TGCAGTGCTAGGGAGGTGATTAATTCACCCCTCCACTTT. Translation: CSAREVINSPLHF.

At least ten counts were recorded for this clonotype. This sequence joins TRBV20-1 and TRBJ1-2; 10 bases line up with TRBD1. V lost 6 bases to trimming and J lost 4 bases; unmatched junction nucleotides: 8. The CDR3 is 14 amino acids. Germline loops: CDR1 DFQATT, CDR2 SNEGSKA (reference sequence). CDR3 in DNA: TGCAGTGCCTCGCCGGGACAGGGGATCTATGGCTACACCTTC. This translates into CSASPGQGIYGYTF.

There are many counts of this clonotype. The chain employs TRBV20-1 and TRBJ2-3; the D gene is possibly TRBD1 (5 bases). This CDR3 comprises 14 residues. Germline CDR1 is DFQATT and CDR2 is SNEGSKA (reference sequence). V shed 6 bases and J shed 3 bases, with 16 bases lying between them. The DNA of the CDR3 is TGCAGTGCCGTACATTTGGGGCAAACAGATACGCAGTATTTT. It encodes CSAVHLGQTDTQYF.

Ten or more counts support this clonotype. The chain couples TRBV20-1 to TRBJ2-3; 12 bases fit TRBD2. V lost 0 bases and J lost 2; bases outside the gene matches: 6. Germline-derived CDR1 and CDR2 are DFQATT and SNEGSKA (reference sequence). The CDR3 runs 17 residues. The CDR3 reads CSARDLLAGGFTDTQYF. The CDR3 bases are TGCAGTGCTAGAGATCTTCTAGCGGGGGGGTTCACAGATACGCAGTATTTT.

The table lists this clonotype with many counts. The J gene is TRBJ1-1, the V gene TRBV12-3 or TRBV12-4, with D uncertain. V lost 1 base, J lost 4 bases, and 7 bases lay in between. The CDR3 covers 13 residues. The CDR3 nucleotides read TGTGCCAGCAGTTTAGGACCGGCCACTGAAGCTTTCTTT. This codes for CASSLGPATEAFF.

In its sample, this clonotype was seen many times. The V and J genes are TRBV20-1 and TRBJ1-2, with 8 bases matching TRBD1. V was pared by 6 bases and J by 3 bases, with 15 bases of the junction left unmatched. The CDR3 is 16 residues long. The germline gives CDR1 DFQATT, CDR2 SNEGSKA (reference sequence). This CDR3 is CSARQSARGLDYGYTF. CDR3 nucleotide sequence: TGCAGTGCCCGTCAGAGCGCCAGGGGGCTCGACTATGGCTACACCTTC.

The sample holds many counts of this clonotype. The chain uses TRBV5-1 and TRBJ2-6; no clear D gene. Trimming removed 0 bases at V and 0 bases at J, with 10 bases between. Germline V gene data show CDR1 as SGHRS and CDR2 as YFSETQ. The CDR3 covers 17 residues. CDR3 residues: CASSLALTNSGANVLTF. The DNA of the CDR3 is TGCGCCAGCAGCTTGGCCTTGACGAACTCTGGGGCCAACGTCCTGACTTTC.

As regards this clonotype: A much larger clone differs from this one at a single base, so this may be a read error. The J gene is TRBJ2-5, the V gene TRBV6-6; the D gene is possibly TRBD1 (5 bases). Trimming pared 0 bases from V and 10 bases from J, leaving 12 bases between. The CDR3 loop spans 13 amino acids. Per the germline V gene, CDR1 is MNHNY and CDR2 is SVGAGI (reference sequence). CDR3 in DNA: TGTGCCAGCAGTTACTCGGGGCTGAAGAACCAGTACTTC. It specifies CASSYSGLKNQYF.

Ten or more counts support this clonotype. The chain combines TRBV20-1 with TRBJ2-5, with 8 nucleotides matching TRBD2. V was pared by 3 bases and J by 4 bases, with 7 bases of the junction left unmatched. The CDR3 is made up of 14 amino acids. From germline, CDR1 is DFQATT and CDR2 SNEGSKA (reference sequence). The CDR3 sequence: CSARKRGGLETQYF. CDR3 nucleotide sequence: TGCAGTGCTAGGAAACGGGGGGGCCTAGAGACCCAGTACTTC.

This clonotype was recorded at least ten times. The chain carries TRBV20-1 and TRBJ2-1; D gene unclear. The germline CDR1 and CDR2 sequences are DFQATT and SNEGSKA (reference sequence). With 1 base removed from V and 7 bases from J, the gap between germline ends came to 17 bases. The CDR3 length is 15 residues. Here the CDR3 reads CSARVRDSNRNEQFF. The DNA of the CDR3 is TGCAGTGCTAGAGTTAGAGACTCCAATCGGAATGAGCAGTTCTTC.

This clonotype was counted ten times or more. The rearrangement uses TRBV5-5 and TRBJ2-7, with D perhaps given as TRBD1 or TRBD2 (6 bases each). The germline V and J ends were trimmed by 4 bases and 4 bases, with 21 bases remaining between them. The CDR3 loop spans 16 amino acids. The germline V gene has CDR1 SGHKS and CDR2 YYEKEE (reference sequence). CDR3: CASSPDFGGGRYEQYF. CDR3 nucleotides: TGTGCCAGCAGCCCTGACTTTGGTGGGGGGCGATACGAGCAGTACTTC.

This clonotype was detected many times. This chain joins TRBV7-9 and TRBJ2-5; D is perhaps TRBD1 (5 bases). Germline assignment: CDR1 SEHNR and CDR2 FQNEAQ (reference sequence). The ends were cut back, 2 bases at V and 3 bases at J, with 7 bases in the middle. The CDR3 loop spans 13 amino acids. The CDR3 DNA sequence: TGTGCCAGCAGCTTAATCAGGGAAGAGACCCAGTACTTC. This encodes CASSLIREETQYF.